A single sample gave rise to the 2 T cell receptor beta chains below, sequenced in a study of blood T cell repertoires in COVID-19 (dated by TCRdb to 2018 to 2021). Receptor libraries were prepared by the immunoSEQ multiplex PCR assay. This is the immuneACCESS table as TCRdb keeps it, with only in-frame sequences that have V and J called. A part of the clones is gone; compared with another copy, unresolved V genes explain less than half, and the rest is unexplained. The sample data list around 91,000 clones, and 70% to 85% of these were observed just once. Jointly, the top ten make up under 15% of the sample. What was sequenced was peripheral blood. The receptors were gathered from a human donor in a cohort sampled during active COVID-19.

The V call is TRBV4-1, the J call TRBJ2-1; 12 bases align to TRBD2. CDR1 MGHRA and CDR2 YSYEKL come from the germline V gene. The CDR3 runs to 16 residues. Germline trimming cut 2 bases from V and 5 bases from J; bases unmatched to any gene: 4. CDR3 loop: CASSQRLAGVNNEQFF. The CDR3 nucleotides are TGCGCCAGCAGCCAAAGACTAGCGGGAGTCAACAATGAGCAGTTCTTC.

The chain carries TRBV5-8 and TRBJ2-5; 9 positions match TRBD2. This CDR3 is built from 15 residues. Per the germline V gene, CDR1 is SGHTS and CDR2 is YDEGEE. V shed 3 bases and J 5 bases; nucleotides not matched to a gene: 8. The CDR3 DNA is TGTGCCAGCAGCTCGACGCGGGGGGGCCGGGAGACCCAGTACTTC. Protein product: CASSSTRGGRETQYF. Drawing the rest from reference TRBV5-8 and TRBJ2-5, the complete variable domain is EAGVTQSPTHLIKTRGQQATLRCSPISGHTSVYWYQQALGLGLQFLLWYDEGEERNRGNFPPRFSGRQFPNYSSELNVNALELEDSALYLCASSSTRGGRETQYFGPGTRLLVL.